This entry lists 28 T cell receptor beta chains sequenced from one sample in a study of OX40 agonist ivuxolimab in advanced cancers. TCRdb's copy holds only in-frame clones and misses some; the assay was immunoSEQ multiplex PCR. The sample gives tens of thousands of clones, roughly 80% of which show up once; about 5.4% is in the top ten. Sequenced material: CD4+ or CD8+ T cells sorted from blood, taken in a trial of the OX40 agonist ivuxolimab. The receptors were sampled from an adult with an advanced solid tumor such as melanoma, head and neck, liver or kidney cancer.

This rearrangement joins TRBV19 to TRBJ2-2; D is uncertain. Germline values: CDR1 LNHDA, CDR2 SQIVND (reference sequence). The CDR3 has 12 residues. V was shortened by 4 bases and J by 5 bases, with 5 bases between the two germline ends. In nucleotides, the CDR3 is TGTGCCAGTAGTAAGTCAACCGGGGAGCTGTTTTTT. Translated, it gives CASSKSTGELFF.

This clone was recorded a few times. The CDR3 protein is CASRDPRREVPGKLFF. The CDR3 DNA sequence: TGTGCCAGCAGGGACCCCAGAAGGGAGGTACCAGGAAAACTGTTTTTT. This chain joins TRBV11-2 and TRBJ1-4; D call uncertain. The ends were cut back, 6 bases at V and 10 bases at J, with 24 bases in the middle. CDR3 length: 16 amino acids. Germline CDR1 is SGHAT and CDR2 is FQNNGV.

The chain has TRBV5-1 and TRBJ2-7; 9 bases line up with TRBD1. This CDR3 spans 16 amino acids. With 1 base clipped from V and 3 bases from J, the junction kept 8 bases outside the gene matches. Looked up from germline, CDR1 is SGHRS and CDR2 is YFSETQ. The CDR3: CASSLTQGALGYEQYF. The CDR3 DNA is TGCGCCAGCAGCTTGACACAGGGGGCGCTTGGCTACGAGCAGTACTTC.

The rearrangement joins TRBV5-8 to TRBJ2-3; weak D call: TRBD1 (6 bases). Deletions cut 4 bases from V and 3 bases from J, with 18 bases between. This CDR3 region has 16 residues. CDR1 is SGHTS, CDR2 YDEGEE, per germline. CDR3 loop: CASSLWGQGITDTQYF. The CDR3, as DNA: TGTGCCAGCAGCCTTTGGGGGCAGGGGATAACAGATACGCAGTATTTT.

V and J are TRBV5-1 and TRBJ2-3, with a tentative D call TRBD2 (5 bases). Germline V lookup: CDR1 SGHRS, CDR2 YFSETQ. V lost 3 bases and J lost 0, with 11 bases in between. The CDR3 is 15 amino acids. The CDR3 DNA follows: TGCGCCAGCAGCTCGAGCGGAACTAGCACAGATACGCAGTATTTT. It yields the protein CASSSSGTSTDTQYF.

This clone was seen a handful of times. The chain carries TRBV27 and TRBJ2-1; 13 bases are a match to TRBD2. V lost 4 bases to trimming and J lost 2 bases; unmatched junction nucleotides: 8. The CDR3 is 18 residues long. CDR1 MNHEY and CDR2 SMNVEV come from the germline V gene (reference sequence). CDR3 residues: CASSWRLAGGPTYNEQFF. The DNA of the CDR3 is TGTGCCAGCAGTTGGAGACTAGCGGGAGGACCAACCTACAATGAGCAGTTCTTC.

CDR3: CASSLGTIRSDTQYF. CDR3 bases: TGCGCCAGCAGCCTTGGGACTATCCGCTCAGATACGCAGTATTTT. The chain employs TRBV5-1 and TRBJ2-3, with 7 bases that match TRBD2. Germline values: CDR1 SGHRS, CDR2 YFSETQ. The CDR3 consists of 15 residues. The junction had 9 bases not matched to a gene; V was cut back by 4 bases and J by 4 bases.

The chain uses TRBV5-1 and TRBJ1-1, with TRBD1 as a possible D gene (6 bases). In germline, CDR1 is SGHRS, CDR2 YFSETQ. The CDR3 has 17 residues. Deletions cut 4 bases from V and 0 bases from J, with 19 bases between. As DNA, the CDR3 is TGCGCCAGCAGCCCCGAGGGGGGTGGGGGTATGAACACTGAAGCTTTCTTT. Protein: CASSPEGGGGMNTEAFF.

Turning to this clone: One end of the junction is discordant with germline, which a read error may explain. The CDR3 nucleotides are TGTGCCAGCAGCTCCTCGGGGGACAGGGTCGACTTC. Translation: CASSSSGDRVDF. The chain carries TRBV7-2 and TRBJ2-7, with 9 positions matching TRBD1. The CDR3 is made up of 12 amino acids. The germline CDR1 and CDR2 sequences are SGHTA and FQGNSA.

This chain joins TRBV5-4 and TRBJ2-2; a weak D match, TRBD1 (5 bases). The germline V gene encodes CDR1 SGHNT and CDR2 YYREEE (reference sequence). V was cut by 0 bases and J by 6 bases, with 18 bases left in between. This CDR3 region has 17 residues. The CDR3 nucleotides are TGTGCCAGCAGCTTGGCAGGGCAGCCCGTTAAGGCCGGGGAGCTGTTTTTT. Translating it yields CASSLAGQPVKAGELFF.

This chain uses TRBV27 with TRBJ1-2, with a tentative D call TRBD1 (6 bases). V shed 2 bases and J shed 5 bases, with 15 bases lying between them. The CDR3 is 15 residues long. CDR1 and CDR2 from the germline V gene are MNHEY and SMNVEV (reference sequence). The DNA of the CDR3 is TGTGCCAGCAGTTTAGTGTTCGGCAGGGGTTATGGCTACACCTTC. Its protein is CASSLVFGRGYGYTF.

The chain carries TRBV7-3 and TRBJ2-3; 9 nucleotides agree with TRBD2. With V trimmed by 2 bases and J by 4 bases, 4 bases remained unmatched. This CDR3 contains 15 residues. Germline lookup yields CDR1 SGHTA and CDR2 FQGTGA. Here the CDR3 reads CASSLLAGGPDTQYF. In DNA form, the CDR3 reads TGTGCCAGCAGCTTATTGGCGGGAGGGCCAGATACGCAGTATTTT.

CDR3 nucleotides: TGTGCTAGTGGTTTGATATCCGGGACAGGGGTAAGGAATCAGCCCCAGCATTTT. It translates to CASGLISGTGVRNQPQHF. The chain couples TRBV12-5 to TRBJ1-5, with 10 bases fitting TRBD1. The CDR3 covers 18 residues. The germline CDR1 and CDR2 sequences are LGHNT and FRNRAP. Germline trimming cut 2 bases from V and 4 bases from J; bases unmatched to any gene: 11.

The chain's CDR3 is CASYKPGFSEAFF. CDR3 nucleotide sequence: TGTGCCAGCTATAAACCAGGGTTTTCTGAAGCTTTCTTT. The chain recombines TRBV27 with TRBJ1-1; D might be TRBD1 (5 bases). Deletions cut 8 bases from V and 6 bases from J, with 16 bases between. This CDR3 comprises 13 residues. The germline V gene has CDR1 MNHEY and CDR2 SMNVEV (reference sequence).

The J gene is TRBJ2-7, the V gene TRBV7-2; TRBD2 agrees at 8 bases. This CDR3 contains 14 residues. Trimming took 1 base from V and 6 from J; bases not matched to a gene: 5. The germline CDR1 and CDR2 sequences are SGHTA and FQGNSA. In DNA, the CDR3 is TGTGCCAGCAGCTTAGGGCGGGGGGTGGCCGAGCAGTACTTC. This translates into CASSLGRGVAEQYF.

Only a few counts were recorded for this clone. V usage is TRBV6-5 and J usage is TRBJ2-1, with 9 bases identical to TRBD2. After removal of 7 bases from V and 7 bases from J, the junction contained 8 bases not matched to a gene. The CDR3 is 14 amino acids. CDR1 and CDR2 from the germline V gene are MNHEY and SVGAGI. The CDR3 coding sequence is TGTGCCAGCACGGGTAGCGGGGGTCGGAATGAGCAGTTCTTC. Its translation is CASTGSGGRNEQFF.

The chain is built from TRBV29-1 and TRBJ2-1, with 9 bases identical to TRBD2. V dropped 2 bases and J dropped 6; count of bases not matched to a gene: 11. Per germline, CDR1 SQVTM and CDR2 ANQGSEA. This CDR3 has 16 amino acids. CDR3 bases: TGCAGCGTTGAACGGGGTAGCGGGGGACACGGCAATGAGCAGTTCTTC. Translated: CSVERGSGGHGNEQFF.

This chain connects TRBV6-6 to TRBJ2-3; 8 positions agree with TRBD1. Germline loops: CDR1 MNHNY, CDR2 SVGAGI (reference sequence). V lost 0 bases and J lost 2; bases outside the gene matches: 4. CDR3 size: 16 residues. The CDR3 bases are TGTGCCAGCAGTTACTCCCCGACAGGGGACACAGATACGCAGTATTTT. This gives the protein CASSYSPTGDTDTQYF.

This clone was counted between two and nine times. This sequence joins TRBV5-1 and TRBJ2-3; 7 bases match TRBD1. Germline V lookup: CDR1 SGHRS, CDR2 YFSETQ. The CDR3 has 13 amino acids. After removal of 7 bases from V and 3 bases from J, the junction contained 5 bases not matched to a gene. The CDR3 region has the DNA TGCGCCAGCTTCCGGGACAGAACAGATACGCAGTATTTT. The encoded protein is CASFRDRTDTQYF.

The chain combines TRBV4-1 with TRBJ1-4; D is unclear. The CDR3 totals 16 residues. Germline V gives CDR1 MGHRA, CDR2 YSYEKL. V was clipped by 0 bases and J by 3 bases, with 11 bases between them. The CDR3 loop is CASSQEVRRANEKLFF. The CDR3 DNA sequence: TGCGCCAGCAGCCAAGAGGTCCGCCGCGCTAATGAAAAACTGTTTTTT.

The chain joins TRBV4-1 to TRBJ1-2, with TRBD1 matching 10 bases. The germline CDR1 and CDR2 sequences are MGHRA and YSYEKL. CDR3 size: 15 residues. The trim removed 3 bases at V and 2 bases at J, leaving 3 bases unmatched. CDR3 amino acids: CASSQPDRGNYGYTF. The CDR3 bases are TGCGCCAGCAGCCAGCCGGACAGGGGGAACTATGGCTACACCTTC.

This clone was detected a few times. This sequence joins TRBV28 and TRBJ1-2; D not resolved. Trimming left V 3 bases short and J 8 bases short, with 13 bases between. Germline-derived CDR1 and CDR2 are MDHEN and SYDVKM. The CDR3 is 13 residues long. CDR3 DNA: TGTGCCAGCAGTTTCGGGTCAGGACGAGGCTACACCTTC. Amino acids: CASSFGSGRGYTF.

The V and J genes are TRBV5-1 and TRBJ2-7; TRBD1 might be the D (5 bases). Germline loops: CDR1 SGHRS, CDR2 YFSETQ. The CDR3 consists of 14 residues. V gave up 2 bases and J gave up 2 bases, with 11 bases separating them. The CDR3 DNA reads TGCGCCAGCAGCTTCAGGGAATCGACCTACGAGCAGTACTTC. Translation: CASSFRESTYEQYF.

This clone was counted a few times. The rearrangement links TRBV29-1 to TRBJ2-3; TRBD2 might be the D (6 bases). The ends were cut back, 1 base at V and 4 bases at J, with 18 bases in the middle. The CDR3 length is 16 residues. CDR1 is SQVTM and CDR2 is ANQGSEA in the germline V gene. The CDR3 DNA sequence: TGCAGCGTTGAAGTGGCGGGGTCATTCATTTCAGATACGCAGTATTTT. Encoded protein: CSVEVAGSFISDTQYF.

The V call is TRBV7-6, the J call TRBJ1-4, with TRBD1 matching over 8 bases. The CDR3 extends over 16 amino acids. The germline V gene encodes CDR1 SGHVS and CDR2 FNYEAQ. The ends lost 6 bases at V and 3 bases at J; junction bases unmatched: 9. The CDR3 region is CASSHRQGPANEKLFF. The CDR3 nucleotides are TGTGCCAGCAGTCATAGACAGGGGCCAGCTAATGAAAAACTGTTTTTT.

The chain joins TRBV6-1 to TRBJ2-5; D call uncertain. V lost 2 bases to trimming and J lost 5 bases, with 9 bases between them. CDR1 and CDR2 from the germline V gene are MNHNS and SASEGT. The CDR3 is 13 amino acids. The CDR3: CASSERGLETQYF. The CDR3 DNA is TGTGCCAGCAGTGAACGCGGTTTGGAGACCCAGTACTTC.

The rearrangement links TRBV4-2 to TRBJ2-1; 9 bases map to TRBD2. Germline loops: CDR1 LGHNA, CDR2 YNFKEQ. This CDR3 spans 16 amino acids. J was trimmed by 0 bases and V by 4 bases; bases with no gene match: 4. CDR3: CASSLQAGGSYNEQFF. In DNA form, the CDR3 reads TGTGCCAGCAGCCTACAAGCGGGGGGCTCCTACAATGAGCAGTTCTTC.

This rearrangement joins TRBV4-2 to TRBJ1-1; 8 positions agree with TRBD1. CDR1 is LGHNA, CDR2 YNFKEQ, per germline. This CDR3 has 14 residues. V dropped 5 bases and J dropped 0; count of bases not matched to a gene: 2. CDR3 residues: CASSLTGVNTEAFF. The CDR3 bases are TGTGCCAGCAGCTTGACAGGGGTGAACACTGAAGCTTTCTTT.